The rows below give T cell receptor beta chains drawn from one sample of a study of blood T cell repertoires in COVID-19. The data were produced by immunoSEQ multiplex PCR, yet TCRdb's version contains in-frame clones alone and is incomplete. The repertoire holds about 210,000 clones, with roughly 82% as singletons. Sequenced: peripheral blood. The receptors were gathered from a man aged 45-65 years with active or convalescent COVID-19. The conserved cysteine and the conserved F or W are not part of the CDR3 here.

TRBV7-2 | ASRPGQRSYNEQF
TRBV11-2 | ASSSGQVLSYEQY
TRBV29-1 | SVRLAGGPSSYNEQF
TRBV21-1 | ASHGRGTGELF
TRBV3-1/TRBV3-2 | ASSPFQRQGKNIQY
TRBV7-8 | ASSLGGRTDTQY
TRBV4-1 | ASSQEGGGGRQETQY
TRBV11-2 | ASSSVRDWNEQF
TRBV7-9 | ASSSTSGSYNEQF
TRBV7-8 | ASSRDRDNEQF
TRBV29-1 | SVTRDRDWDGYT